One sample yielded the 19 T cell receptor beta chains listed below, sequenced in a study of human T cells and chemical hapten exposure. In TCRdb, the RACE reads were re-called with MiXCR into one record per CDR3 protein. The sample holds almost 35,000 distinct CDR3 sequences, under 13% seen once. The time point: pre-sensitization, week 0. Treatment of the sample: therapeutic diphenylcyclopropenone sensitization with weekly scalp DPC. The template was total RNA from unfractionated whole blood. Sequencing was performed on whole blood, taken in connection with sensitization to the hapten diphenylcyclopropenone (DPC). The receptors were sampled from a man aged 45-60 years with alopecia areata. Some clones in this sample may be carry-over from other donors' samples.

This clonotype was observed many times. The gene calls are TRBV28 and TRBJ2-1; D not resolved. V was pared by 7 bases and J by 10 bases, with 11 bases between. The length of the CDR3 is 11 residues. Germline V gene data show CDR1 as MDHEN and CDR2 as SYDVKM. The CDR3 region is CASTWGGEQFF. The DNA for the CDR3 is TGTGCCAGCACCTGGGGTGGGGAGCAGTTCTTC.

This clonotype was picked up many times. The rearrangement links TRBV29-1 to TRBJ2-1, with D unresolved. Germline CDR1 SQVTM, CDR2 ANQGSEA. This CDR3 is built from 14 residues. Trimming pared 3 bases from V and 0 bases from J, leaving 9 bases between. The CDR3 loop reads CSVEAMSSYNEQFF. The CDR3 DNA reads TGCAGCGTTGAGGCAATGAGCTCCTACAATGAGCAGTTCTTC.

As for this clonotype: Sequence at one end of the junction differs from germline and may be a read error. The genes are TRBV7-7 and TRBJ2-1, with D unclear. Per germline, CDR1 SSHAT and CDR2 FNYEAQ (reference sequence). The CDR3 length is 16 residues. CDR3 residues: CASSLEVVTSYNEQFF. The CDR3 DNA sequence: TGTGCTAGCAGCTTAGAGGTAGTGACATCCTACAATGAGCAGTTCTTC.

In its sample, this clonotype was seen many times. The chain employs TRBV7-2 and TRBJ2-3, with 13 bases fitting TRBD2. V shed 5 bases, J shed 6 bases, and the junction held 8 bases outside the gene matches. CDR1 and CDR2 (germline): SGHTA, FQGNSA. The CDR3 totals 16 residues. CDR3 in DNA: TGTGCCAGCAGCCTCCGACTAGCGGGGGGTGCGGATACGCAGTATTTT. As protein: CASSLRLAGGADTQYF.

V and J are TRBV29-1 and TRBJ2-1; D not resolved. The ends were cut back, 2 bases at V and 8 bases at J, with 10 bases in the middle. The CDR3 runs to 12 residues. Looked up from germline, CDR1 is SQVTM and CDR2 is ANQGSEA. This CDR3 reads CSVEQAGDEQFF. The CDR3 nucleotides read TGCAGCGTTGAACAGGCCGGCGATGAGCAGTTCTTC.

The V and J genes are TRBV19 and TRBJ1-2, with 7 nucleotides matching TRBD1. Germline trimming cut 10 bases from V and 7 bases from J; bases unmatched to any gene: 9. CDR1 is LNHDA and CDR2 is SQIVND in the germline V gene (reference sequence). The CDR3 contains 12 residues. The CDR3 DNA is TGTGCCATTCGACAGGGAGCTGGTGGCTACACCTTC. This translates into CAIRQGAGGYTF.

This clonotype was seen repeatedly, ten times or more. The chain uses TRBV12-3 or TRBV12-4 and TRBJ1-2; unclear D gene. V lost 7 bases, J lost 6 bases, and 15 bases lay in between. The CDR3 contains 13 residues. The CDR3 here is CASTGNKEDGYTF. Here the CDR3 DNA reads TGTGCCAGCACGGGCAACAAAGAGGATGGCTACACCTTC.

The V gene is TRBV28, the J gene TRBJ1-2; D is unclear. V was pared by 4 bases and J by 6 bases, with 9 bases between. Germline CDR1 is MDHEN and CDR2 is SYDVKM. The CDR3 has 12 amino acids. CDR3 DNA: TGTGCCAGCAGTTCGGCCGGGGATGGCTACACCTTC. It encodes CASSSAGDGYTF.

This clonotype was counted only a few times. The CDR3 DNA reads TGCAGCGTTGAACTTTTTTCCCCCGGCAGACCCGCCGGAGATACGCAGTATTTT. It encodes CSVELFSPGRPAGDTQYF. The V gene is TRBV29-1, the J gene TRBJ2-3; D is uncertain. Trimming took 2 bases from V and 5 from J, leaving 26 bases between them. Germline CDR1 SQVTM, CDR2 ANQGSEA. This CDR3 spans 18 amino acids.

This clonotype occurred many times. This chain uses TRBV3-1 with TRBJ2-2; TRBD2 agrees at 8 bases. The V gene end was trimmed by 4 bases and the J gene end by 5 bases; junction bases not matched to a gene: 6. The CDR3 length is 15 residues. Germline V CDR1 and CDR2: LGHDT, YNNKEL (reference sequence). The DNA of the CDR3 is TGTGCCAGCAGCCGCGGGGGGAGTCGGACCGGGGAGCTGTTTTTT. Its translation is CASSRGGSRTGELFF.

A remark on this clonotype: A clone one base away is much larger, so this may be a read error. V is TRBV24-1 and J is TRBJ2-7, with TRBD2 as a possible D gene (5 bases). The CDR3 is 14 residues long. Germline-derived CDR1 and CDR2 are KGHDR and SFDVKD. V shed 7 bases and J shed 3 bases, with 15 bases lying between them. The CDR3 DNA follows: TGTGCCACCAGCGCCGTAGCGTTAGTCTACGAGCAGTACTTC. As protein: CATSAVALVYEQYF.

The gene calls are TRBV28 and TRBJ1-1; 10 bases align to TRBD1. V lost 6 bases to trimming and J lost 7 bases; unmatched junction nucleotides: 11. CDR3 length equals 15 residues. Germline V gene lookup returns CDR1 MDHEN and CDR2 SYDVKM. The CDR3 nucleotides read TGTGCCAGCAGCCCTGCTGACAGGGGGCGGTTTGAAGCTTTCTTT. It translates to CASSPADRGRFEAFF.

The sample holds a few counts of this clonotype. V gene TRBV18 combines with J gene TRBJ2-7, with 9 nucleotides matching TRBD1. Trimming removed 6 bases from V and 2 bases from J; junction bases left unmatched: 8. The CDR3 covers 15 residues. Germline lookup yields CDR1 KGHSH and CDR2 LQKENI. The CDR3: CASSEAGTGPYEQYF. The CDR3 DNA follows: TGTGCCAGCTCCGAGGCCGGGACAGGGCCCTACGAGCAGTACTTC. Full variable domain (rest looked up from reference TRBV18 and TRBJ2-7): NAGVMQNPRHLVRRRGQEARLRCSPMKGHSHVYWYRQLPEEGLKFMVYLQKENIIDESGMPKERFSAEFPKEGPSILRIQQVVRGDSAAYFCASSEAGTGPYEQYFGPGTRLTVT.

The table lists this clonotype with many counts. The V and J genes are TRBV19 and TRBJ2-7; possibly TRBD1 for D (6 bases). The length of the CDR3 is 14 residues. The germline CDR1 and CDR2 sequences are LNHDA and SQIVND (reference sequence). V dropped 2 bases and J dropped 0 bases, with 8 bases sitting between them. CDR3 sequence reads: CASSIRGSSYEQYF. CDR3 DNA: TGTGCCAGTAGTATAAGGGGGAGCTCCTACGAGCAGTACTTC.

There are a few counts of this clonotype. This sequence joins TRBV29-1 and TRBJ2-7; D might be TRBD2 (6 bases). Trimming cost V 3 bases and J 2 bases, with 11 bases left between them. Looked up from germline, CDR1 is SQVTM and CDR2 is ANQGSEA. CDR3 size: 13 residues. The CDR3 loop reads CSVDRRGTYEQYF. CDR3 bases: TGCAGCGTTGACCGGAGGGGAACCTACGAGCAGTACTTC.

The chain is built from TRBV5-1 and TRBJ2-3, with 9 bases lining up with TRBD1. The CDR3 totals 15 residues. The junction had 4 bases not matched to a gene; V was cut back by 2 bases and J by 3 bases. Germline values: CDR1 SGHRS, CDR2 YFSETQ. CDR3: CASSFGTGPTDTQYF. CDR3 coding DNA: TGCGCCAGCAGCTTCGGGACAGGGCCTACAGATACGCAGTATTTT.

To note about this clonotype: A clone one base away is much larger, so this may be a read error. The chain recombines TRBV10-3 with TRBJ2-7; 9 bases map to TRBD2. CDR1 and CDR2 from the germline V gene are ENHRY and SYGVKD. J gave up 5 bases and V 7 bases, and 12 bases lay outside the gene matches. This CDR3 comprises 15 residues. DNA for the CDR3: TGTGCCATCATGGGTCAAGGGACTAGCAGTCACGAGCAGTACTTC. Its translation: CAIMGQGTSSHEQYF.

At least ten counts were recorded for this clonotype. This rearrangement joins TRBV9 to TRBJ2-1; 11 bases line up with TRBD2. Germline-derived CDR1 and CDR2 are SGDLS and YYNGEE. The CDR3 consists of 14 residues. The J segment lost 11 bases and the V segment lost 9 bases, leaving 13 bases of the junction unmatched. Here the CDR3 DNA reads TGTGCCACCACCCTTGGGGTAGCGGGAGGGAAGCAGTTCTTC. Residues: CATTLGVAGGKQFF.

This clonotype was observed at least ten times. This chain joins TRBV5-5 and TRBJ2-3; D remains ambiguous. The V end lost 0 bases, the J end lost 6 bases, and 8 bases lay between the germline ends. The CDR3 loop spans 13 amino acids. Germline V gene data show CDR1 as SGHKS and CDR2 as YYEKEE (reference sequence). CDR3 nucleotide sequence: TGTGCCAGCAGCTTGGCCCGCGTGGATACGCAGTATTTT. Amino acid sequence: CASSLARVDTQYF. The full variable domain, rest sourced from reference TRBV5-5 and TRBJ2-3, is DAGVTQSPTHLIKTRGQQVTLRCSPISGHKSVSWYQQVLGQGPQFIFQYYEKEERGRGNFPDRFSARQFPNYSSELNVNALLLGDSALYLCASSLARVDTQYFGPGTRLTVL.